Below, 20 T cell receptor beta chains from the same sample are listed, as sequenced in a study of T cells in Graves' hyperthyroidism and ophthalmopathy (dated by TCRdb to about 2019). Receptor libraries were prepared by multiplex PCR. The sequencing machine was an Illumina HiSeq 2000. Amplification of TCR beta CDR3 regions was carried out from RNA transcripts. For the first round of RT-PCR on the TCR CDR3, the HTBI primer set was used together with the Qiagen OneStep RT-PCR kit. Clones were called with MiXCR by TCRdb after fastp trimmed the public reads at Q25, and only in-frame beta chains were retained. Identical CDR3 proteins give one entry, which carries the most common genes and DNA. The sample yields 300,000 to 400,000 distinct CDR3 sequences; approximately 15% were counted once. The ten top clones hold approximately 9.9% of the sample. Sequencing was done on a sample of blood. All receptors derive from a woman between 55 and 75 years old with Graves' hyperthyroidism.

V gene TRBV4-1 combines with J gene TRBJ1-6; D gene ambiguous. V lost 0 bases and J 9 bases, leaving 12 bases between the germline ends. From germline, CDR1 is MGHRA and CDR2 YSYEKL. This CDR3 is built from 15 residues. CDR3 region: CASSQDSPRISPLHF. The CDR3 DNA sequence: TGCGCCAGCAGCCAAGATTCCCCGCGGATTTCACCCCTCCACTTT.

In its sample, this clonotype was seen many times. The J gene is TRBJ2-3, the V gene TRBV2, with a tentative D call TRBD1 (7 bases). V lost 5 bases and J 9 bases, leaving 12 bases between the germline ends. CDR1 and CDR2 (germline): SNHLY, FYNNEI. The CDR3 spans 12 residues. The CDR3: CASSTTGRTQYF. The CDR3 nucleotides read TGTGCCAGCAGTACGACAGGGAGGACGCAGTATTTT.

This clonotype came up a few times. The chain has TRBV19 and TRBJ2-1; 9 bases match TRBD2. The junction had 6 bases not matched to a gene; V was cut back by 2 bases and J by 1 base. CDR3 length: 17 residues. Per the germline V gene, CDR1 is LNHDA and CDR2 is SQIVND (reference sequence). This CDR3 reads CASSISGLAGSYNEQFF. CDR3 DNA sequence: TGTGCCAGTAGTATAAGTGGGCTAGCGGGATCCTACAATGAGCAGTTCTTC.

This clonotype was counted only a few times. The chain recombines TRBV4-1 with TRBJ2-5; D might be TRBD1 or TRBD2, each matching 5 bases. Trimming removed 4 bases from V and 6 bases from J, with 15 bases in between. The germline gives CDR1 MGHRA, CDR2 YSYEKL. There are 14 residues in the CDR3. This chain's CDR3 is CASSRLGPSKTQYF. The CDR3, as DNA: TGCGCCAGCAGCCGATTGGGACCGTCGAAGACCCAGTACTTC.

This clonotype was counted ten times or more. The CDR3 sequence: CASSLGYRVPGSYNEQFF. For the CDR3, the DNA is TGTGCCAGCAGTTTAGGGTATAGGGTCCCTGGGTCCTACAATGAGCAGTTCTTC. J is TRBJ2-1 and V is TRBV12-3 or TRBV12-4; no definite D call. There are 18 residues in the CDR3. Trimming took 1 base from V and 1 from J, leaving 17 bases between them.

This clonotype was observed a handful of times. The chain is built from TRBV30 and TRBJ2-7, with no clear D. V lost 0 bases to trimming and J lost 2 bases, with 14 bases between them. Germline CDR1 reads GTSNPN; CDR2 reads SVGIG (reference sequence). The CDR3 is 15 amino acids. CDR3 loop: CAWSVPWQSAYEQYF. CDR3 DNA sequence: TGTGCCTGGAGTGTACCGTGGCAATCCGCCTACGAGCAGTACTTC. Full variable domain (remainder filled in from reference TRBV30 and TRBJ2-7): SQTIHQWPATLVQPVGSPLSLECTVEGTSNPNLYWYRQAAGRGLQLLFYSVGIGQISSEVPQNLSASRPQDRQFILSSKKLLLSDSGFYLCAWSVPWQSAYEQYFGPGTRLTVT.

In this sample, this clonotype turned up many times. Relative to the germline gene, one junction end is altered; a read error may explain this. CDR3 residues: CASSTGLAPTDTQYF. In DNA form, the CDR3 reads TGTGCCAGCTCAACGGGACTAGCGCCCACAGATACGCAGTATTTT. The chain carries TRBV5-1 and TRBJ2-3; TRBD2 agrees at 10 bases. CDR1 is SGHRS and CDR2 is YFSETQ in the germline V gene. The CDR3 is 15 residues long. Full variable domain (outside the CDR3, taken from reference TRBV5-1 and TRBJ2-3): KAGVTQTPRYLIKTRGQQVTLSCSPISGHRSVSWYQQTPGQGLQFLFEYFSETQRNKGNFPGRFSGRQFSNSRSEMNVSTLELGDSALYLCASSTGLAPTDTQYFGPGTRLTVL.

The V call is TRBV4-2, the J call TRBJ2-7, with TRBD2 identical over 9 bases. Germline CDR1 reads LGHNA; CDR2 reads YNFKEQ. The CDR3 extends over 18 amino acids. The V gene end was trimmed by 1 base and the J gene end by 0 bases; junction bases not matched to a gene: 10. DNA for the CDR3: TGTGCCAGCAGCCAAGTTGGAGCGGGAGGCCTGAGCTCCTACGAGCAGTACTTC. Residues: CASSQVGAGGLSSYEQYF.

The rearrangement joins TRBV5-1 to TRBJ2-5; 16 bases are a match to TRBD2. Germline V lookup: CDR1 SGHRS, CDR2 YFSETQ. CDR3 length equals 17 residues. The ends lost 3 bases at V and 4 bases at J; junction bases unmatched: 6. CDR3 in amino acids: CASSSGTSGRAGETQYF. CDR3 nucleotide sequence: TGCGCCAGCAGCTCTGGGACTAGCGGGAGGGCCGGAGAGACCCAGTACTTC.

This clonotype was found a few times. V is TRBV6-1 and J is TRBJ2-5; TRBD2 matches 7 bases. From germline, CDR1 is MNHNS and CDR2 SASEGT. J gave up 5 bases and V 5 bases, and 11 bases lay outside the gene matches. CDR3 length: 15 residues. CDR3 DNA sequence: TGTGCCAGCAGTCCCGCTGGCGGGAGAGGGGAGACCCAGTACTTC. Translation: CASSPAGGRGETQYF.

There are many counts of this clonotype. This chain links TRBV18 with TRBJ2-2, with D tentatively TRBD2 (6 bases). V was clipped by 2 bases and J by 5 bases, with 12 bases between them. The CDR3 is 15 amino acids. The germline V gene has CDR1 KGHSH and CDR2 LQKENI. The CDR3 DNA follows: TGTGCCAGCTCACCATGGAGGGGAAGTACCGGGGAGCTGTTTTTT. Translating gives CASSPWRGSTGELFF.

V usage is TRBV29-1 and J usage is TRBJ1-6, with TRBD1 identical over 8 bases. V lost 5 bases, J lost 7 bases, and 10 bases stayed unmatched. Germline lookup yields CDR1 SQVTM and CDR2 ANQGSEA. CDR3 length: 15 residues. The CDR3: CSVSGQGAGNSPLHF. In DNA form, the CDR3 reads TGCAGCGTTTCCGGGCAGGGGGCAGGAAATTCACCCCTCCACTTT. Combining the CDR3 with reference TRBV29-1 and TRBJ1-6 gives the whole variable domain SAVISQKPSRDICQRGTSLTIQCQVDSQVTMMFWYRQQPGQSLTLIATANQGSEATYESGFVIDKFPISRPNLTFSTLTVSNMSPEDSSIYLCSVSGQGAGNSPLHFGNGTRLTVT.

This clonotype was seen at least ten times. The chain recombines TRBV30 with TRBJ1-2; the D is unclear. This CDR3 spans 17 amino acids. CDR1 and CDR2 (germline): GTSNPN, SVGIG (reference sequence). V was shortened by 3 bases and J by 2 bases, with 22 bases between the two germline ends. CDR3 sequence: CAWRTIGYKPLNYGYTF. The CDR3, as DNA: TGTGCCTGGAGGACGATCGGATACAAACCCCTAAACTATGGCTACACCTTC.

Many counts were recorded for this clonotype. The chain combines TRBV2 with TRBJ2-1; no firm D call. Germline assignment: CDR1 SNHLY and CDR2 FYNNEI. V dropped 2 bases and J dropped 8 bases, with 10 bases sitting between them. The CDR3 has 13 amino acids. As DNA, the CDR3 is TGTGCCAGCAGTGAACTCAGGCTGGATGAGCAGTTCTTC. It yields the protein CASSELRLDEQFF.

The CDR3 DNA is TGTGCCAGCAGTTACGGCGGGAGTGCCGGGGAGCTGTTTTTT. Its protein is CASSYGGSAGELFF. The chain has TRBV12-3 or TRBV12-4 and TRBJ2-2; 7 nucleotides agree with TRBD2. This CDR3 spans 14 amino acids. Trimming cost V 4 bases and J 6 bases; bases outside gene matches: 5.

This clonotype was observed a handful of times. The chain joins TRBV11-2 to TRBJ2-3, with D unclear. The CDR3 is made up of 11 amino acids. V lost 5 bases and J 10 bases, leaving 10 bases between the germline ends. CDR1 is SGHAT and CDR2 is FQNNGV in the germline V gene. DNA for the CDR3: TGTGCCAGCAGCCTTAGCTGGCCGCAGTATTTT. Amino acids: CASSLSWPQYF.

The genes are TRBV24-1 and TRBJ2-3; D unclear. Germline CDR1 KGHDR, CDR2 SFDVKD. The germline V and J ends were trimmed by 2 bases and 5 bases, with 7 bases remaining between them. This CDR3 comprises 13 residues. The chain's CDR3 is CATSDSHQDTQYF. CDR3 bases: TGTGCCACCAGTGATTCCCATCAAGATACGCAGTATTTT.

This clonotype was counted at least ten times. The CDR3 spells CASSRWDPQGSDTQYF. In DNA, the CDR3 is TGTGCCAGCAGCCGGTGGGATCCACAAGGCTCAGATACGCAGTATTTT. The chain combines TRBV11-2 with TRBJ2-3, with D unclear. Per germline, CDR1 SGHAT and CDR2 FQNNGV. The CDR3 is 16 residues long. The V end was cut by 5 bases, the J end by 4 bases, with 19 bases between.

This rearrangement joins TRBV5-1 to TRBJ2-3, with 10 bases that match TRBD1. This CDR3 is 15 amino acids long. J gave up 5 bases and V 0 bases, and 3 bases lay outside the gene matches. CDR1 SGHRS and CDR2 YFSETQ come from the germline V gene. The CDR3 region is CASSLGQGAIDTQYF. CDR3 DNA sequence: TGCGCCAGCAGCTTGGGACAGGGGGCAATAGATACGCAGTATTTT.

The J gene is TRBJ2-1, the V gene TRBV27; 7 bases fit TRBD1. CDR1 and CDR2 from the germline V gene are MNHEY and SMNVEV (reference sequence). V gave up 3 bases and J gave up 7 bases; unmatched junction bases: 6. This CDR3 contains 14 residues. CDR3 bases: TGTGCCAGCAGTTTGTCGACAGGGTGGAATGAGCAGTTCTTC. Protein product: CASSLSTGWNEQFF.